This T cell receptor beta chain was retrieved from a study of T-cell memory formation after mild COVID-19. General study results and limits: Certain responding clones were present in pre-infection memory, suggesting participation of cross-reactive memory.

CDR1 LGHNA and CDR2 YNFKEQ come from the germline V gene. V was clipped by 3 bases and J by 5 bases; unmatched bases: 4. This CDR3 has 15 amino acids. TCRdb re-analysed the 5' RACE reads in MiXCR, keeping a single row per CDR3 protein. The sample includes a few hundred thousand distinct CDR3 sequences, roughly a tenth of them seen just once. This clonotype has a handful of counts. Antigen unknown. The sample was PBMCs or a T cell subset sorted from them (not recorded which). The genes are TRBV4-2 and TRBJ1-4; 9 bases fit TRBD1. The TCR was taken from a man aged 18 to 30 who had mild COVID-19 (a few samples of this study predate the infection). Cell type and time point are not known. CDR3 loop: CASSHGGQGNEKLFF. Written as DNA, the CDR3 is TGTGCCAGCAGCCACGGAGGACAGGGGAATGAAAAACTGTTTTTT.